This T cell receptor (beta chain) is from a study of blood T cell repertoires in COVID-19. As for the study in general: Acute and convalescent COVID-19 samples came from the United States, Italy and Spain. Sources were T cells, B-cell-depleted T cells, or PBMCs; the material itself was cDNA or gDNA.

While infection was still active, Seattle patients were enrolled and then followed longitudinally. Germline V CDR1 and CDR2: SQVTM, ANQGSEA. V was shortened by 4 bases and J by 3 bases, with 10 bases between the two germline ends. CDR3 length: 13 residues. Authors' methods: Nucleated cell number was recorded as an estimate derived from reference gene primer amplification. Libraries were prepared by immunoSEQ multiplex PCR; TCRdb keeps only in-frame clonotypes and omits some of them. V, J and clone size are taken as reported in that table, and D and trimming were inferred from the DNA itself. The sample records around 140,000 clones, 84% being singletons.

The origin of this receptor is a man aged 30 to 45 with COVID-19, enrolled during active disease. Sequenced sample: peripheral blood. The chain combines TRBV29-1 with TRBJ1-5; possibly TRBD1 for D (6 bases). The CDR3, as DNA: TGCAGCGTTGCCGGGACATACAATCAGCCCCAGCATTTT. Protein: CSVAGTYNQPQHF.